Listed below are T cell receptor beta chains from one sample, sequenced in a study of technical replicates of blood from several donors. Libraries were prepared by immunoSEQ multiplex PCR; TCRdb keeps only in-frame clonotypes and omits some of them. The sample lists roughly 69,000 clones, 70% to 90% seen once, with under 6.5% in the top ten. Sequencing was performed on PBMCs. The receptor source for this set is a human donor in good health. Some clones in this sample may be carry-over from other donors' samples. Each CDR3 is given with its conserved first and last residue. Each record gives: V gene, J gene, D gene, clone size, CDR3 protein, CDR3 DNA. A D gene is named only where the DNA matches it firmly. Clone size is shown for a subset of rows, as once, few, many or a class of expanded clone.

V: TRBV7-6
J: TRBJ2-7
D: .
size: .
CDR3: CASSLEQGIPYEQYF
DNA: TGTGCCAGCAGCTTAGAACAGGGAATCCCCTACGAGCAGTACTTC

V: TRBV11-2
J: TRBJ2-7
D: TRBD2
size: .
CDR3: CASSLQSGGYYEQYF
DNA: TGTGCCAGCAGCTTGCAGAGCGGGGGTTACTACGAGCAGTACTTC

V: TRBV4-1
J: TRBJ2-7
D: TRBD2
size: .
CDR3: CASSHLAGEQYF
DNA: TGCGCCAGCAGCCATCTAGCGGGAGAGCAGTACTTC

V: TRBV7-2
J: TRBJ2-3
D: TRBD1
size: .
CDR3: CASSSGTGSTDTQYF
DNA: TGTGCCAGCAGCTCAGGGACAGGAAGCACAGATACGCAGTATTTT

V: TRBV6-5
J: TRBJ1-1
D: TRBD1
size: .
CDR3: CASSWTGNTEAFF
DNA: TGTGCCAGCAGTTGGACAGGGAACACTGAAGCTTTCTTT

V: TRBV6-5
J: TRBJ1-5
D: .
size: once
CDR3: CASSLRGSSNQPQHF
DNA: TGTGCCAGCAGTTTGCGGGGGAGTAGCAATCAGCCCCAGCATTTT

V: TRBV7-8
J: TRBJ1-1
D: .
size: .
CDR3: CASSIVSVAFF
DNA: TGTGCCAGCAGCATTGTATCGGTGGCTTTCTTT

V: TRBV5-3
J: TRBJ1-4
D: TRBD1
size: .
CDR3: CARSLRARGPRLAGVGKLFF
DNA: TGTGCCAGAAGCTTGAGGGCAAGGGGGCCGAGGCTGGCTGGAGTCGGAAAACTGTTTTTT

V: TRBV6-6
J: TRBJ2-1
D: .
size: .
CDR3: CASSREGWNEQFF
DNA: TGTGCCAGCAGCCGAGAGGGATGGAATGAGCAGTTCTTC

V: TRBV4-3
J: TRBJ1-2
D: .
size: .
CDR3: CASSQDQGKNYGYTF
DNA: TGCGCCAGCAGCCAAGATCAGGGGAAAAACTATGGCTACACCTTC

V: TRBV7-6
J: TRBJ1-1
D: .
size: .
CDR3: CASSLAQGVPAEAFF
DNA: TGTGCCAGCAGCTTAGCGCAGGGCGTCCCGGCTGAAGCTTTCTTT

V: TRBV5-4
J: TRBJ1-1
D: .
size: .
CDR3: CASSLDRNTEAFF
DNA: TGTGCCAGCAGCTTGGACAGGAACACTGAAGCTTTCTTT

V: TRBV2
J: TRBJ2-2
D: .
size: .
CDR3: CATEDGTNTGELFF
DNA: TGTGCCACCGAGGACGGGACGAACACCGGGGAGCTGTTTTTT

V: TRBV10-3
J: TRBJ2-1
D: .
size: .
CDR3: CATGGGDFNEQFF
DNA: TGTGCCACCGGAGGGGGGGACTTCAATGAGCAGTTCTTC

V: TRBV10-2
J: TRBJ2-7
D: TRBD1
size: .
CDR3: CASSDGTAISYEQYF
DNA: TGCGCCAGCAGTGACGGGACAGCGATATCCTACGAGCAGTACTTC

V: TRBV11-2
J: TRBJ2-1
D: TRBD1
size: .
CDR3: CASSLTGQGVIASYNEQFF
DNA: TGTGCCAGCAGCTTAACGGGACAGGGGGTGATAGCCTCCTACAATGAGCAGTTCTTC

V: TRBV7-2
J: TRBJ1-3
D: .
size: .
CDR3: CASSYDSSGNTIYF
DNA: TGTGCCAGCAGCTATGACAGCTCTGGAAACACCATATATTTT

V: TRBV6-5
J: TRBJ1-5
D: TRBD1
size: once
CDR3: CASSPQGIGNQPQHF
DNA: TGTGCCAGCAGCCCACAGGGGATCGGCAATCAGCCCCAGCATTTT

V: TRBV5-4
J: TRBJ2-5
D: TRBD1
size: .
CDR3: CASSPQGAWETQYF
DNA: TGTGCCAGCAGTCCGCAGGGGGCCTGGGAGACCCAGTACTTC

V: TRBV14
J: TRBJ2-5
D: .
size: .
CDR3: CASSRISLGLQETQYF
DNA: TGTGCCAGCAGCCGCATATCTTTGGGGCTCCAAGAGACCCAGTACTTC

V: TRBV11-2
J: TRBJ1-6
D: TRBD1
size: .
CDR3: CASSLAGTGISPLHF
DNA: TGTGCCAGCAGCTTAGCTGGGACAGGGATATCACCCCTCCACTTT

V: TRBV18
J: TRBJ2-1
D: TRBD2
size: .
CDR3: CASSPPLSGRADNEQFF
DNA: TGTGCCAGCTCACCACCGCTAAGCGGGAGGGCCGACAATGAGCAGTTCTTC

V: TRBV4-2
J: TRBJ2-3
D: .
size: .
CDR3: CASSQVNQGQYF
DNA: TGTGCCAGCAGCCAAGTAAACCAGGGGCAGTATTTT

V: TRBV19
J: TRBJ2-7
D: .
size: few
CDR3: CASSIASGFYEQYF
DNA: TGTGCCAGTAGTATAGCATCAGGGTTTTACGAGCAGTACTTC

V: TRBV6-5
J: TRBJ2-2
D: .
size: .
CDR3: CASMNINTGELFF
DNA: TGTGCCAGCATGAACATCAACACCGGGGAGCTGTTTTTT

V: TRBV27
J: TRBJ2-1
D: TRBD2
size: .
CDR3: CASSLYLAGGWSNNEQFF
DNA: TGTGCCAGCAGTTTATACCTAGCGGGAGGCTGGTCGAACAATGAGCAGTTCTTC

V: TRBV6-6
J: TRBJ2-7
D: TRBD2
size: .
CDR3: CASSYSSLAGRYEQYF
DNA: TGTGCCAGCAGTTATTCGTCCCTAGCGGGAAGGTACGAGCAGTACTTC

V: TRBV7-9
J: TRBJ2-7
D: .
size: .
CDR3: CASSWGGSRSYEQYF
DNA: TGTGCCAGCAGTTGGGGAGGCAGCCGATCCTACGAGCAGTACTTC

V: TRBV5-5
J: TRBJ1-2
D: .
size: .
CDR3: CASSTDSLLAYGYTF
DNA: TGTGCCAGCAGCACGGACAGTCTTCTCGCTTATGGCTACACCTTC

V: TRBV9
J: TRBJ1-6
D: .
size: .
CDR3: CASSVEQYNSPLHF
DNA: TGTGCCAGCAGCGTAGAACAGTATAATTCACCCCTCCACTTT

V: TRBV5-4
J: TRBJ2-7
D: TRBD1
size: .
CDR3: CASSVITGGGQYF
DNA: TGTGCCAGCAGCGTAATAACAGGGGGTGGGCAGTACTTC

V: TRBV6-1
J: TRBJ2-2
D: .
size: .
CDR3: CASSVTGSGTGELFF
DNA: TGTGCCAGCAGTGTGACAGGCTCGGGCACCGGGGAGCTGTTTTTT

V: TRBV7-6
J: TRBJ2-5
D: .
size: .
CDR3: CASSSGWGQGQETQYF
DNA: TGTGCCAGCAGCTCCGGCTGGGGGCAGGGTCAAGAGACCCAGTACTTC

V: TRBV12-5
J: TRBJ2-2
D: TRBD2
size: .
CDR3: CASGLGLAGGTGELFF
DNA: TGTGCTAGTGGGCTGGGACTAGCGGGGGGGACCGGGGAGCTGTTTTTT

V: TRBV7-2
J: TRBJ2-7
D: TRBD2
size: .
CDR3: CASSLGPSGRGYEQYF
DNA: TGTGCCAGCAGCTTAGGCCCTAGCGGGAGGGGTTACGAGCAGTACTTC

V: TRBV2
J: TRBJ2-7
D: .
size: .
CDR3: CASKSDSQYEQYF
DNA: TGTGCCAGCAAATCGGACAGTCAATACGAGCAGTACTTC

V: TRBV7-7
J: TRBJ2-5
D: TRBD1
size: .
CDR3: CASSLNRGQETQYF
DNA: TGTGCCAGCAGCTTAAACAGGGGACAAGAGACCCAGTACTTC

V: TRBV7-9
J: TRBJ1-6
D: TRBD1
size: .
CDR3: CASTMDRGLSPLHF
DNA: TGTGCCAGCACCATGGACAGGGGGCTCTCACCCCTCCACTTT

V: TRBV30
J: TRBJ1-1
D: .
size: .
CDR3: CAWSRRRGSTEAFF
DNA: TGTGCCTGGAGTCGTCGCCGGGGGTCCACTGAAGCTTTCTTT

V: TRBV5-1
J: TRBJ2-7
D: .
size: .
CDR3: CASSLLPGELYEQYF
DNA: TGCGCCAGCAGCTTGTTACCAGGGGAGCTCTACGAGCAGTACTTC

V: TRBV6-5
J: TRBJ1-1
D: TRBD1
size: .
CDR3: CASRPPDRGLTEAFF
DNA: TGTGCCAGCAGGCCACCCGACAGGGGGCTCACTGAAGCTTTCTTT

V: TRBV10-3
J: TRBJ2-5
D: TRBD1
size: .
CDR3: CAIRDRAQETQYF
DNA: TGTGCCATCAGGGACAGGGCCCAAGAGACCCAGTACTTC

V: TRBV7-2
J: TRBJ1-1
D: .
size: .
CDR3: CASSVQGEGTEAFF
DNA: TGTGCCAGCAGCGTACAGGGTGAGGGCACTGAAGCTTTCTTT

V: TRBV4-3
J: TRBJ2-7
D: TRBD2
size: once
CDR3: CASSQDIAGSYEQYF
DNA: TGCGCCAGCAGCCAAGATATAGCGGGATCCTACGAGCAGTACTTT

V: TRBV5-1
J: TRBJ1-4
D: .
size: .
CDR3: CASSLRPAGTNEKLFF
DNA: TGCGCCAGCAGCTTGAGGCCGGCGGGAACTAATGAAAAACTGTTTTTT

V: TRBV9
J: TRBJ2-1
D: TRBD2
size: .
CDR3: CASSVEGLAGGRSYNEQFF
DNA: TGTGCCAGCAGCGTAGAGGGACTAGCGGGAGGGCGGTCCTACAATGAGCAGTTCTTC

V: TRBV4-3
J: TRBJ1-1
D: .
size: .
CDR3: CASSQERVGGTEAFF
DNA: TGCGCCAGCAGCCAAGAAAGGGTCGGGGGAACTGAAGCTTTCTTT

V: TRBV28
J: TRBJ2-7
D: TRBD2
size: .
CDR3: CASSLIIGLAGVPSYEQYF
DNA: TGTGCCAGCAGTTTAATAATCGGGCTAGCGGGAGTCCCCTCCTACGAGCAGTACTTC

V: TRBV7-6
J: TRBJ2-5
D: TRBD2
size: .
CDR3: CASSLLASGSETQYF
DNA: TGTGCCAGCAGCTTATTGGCTAGCGGGTCTGAGACCCAGTACTTC

V: TRBV25-1
J: TRBJ1-2
D: TRBD1
size: .
CDR3: CASSEYIGQGGGYTF
DNA: TGTGCCAGCAGTGAATATATAGGACAGGGAGGTGGCTACACCTTC